The 29 T cell receptor beta chains presented below share a single source sample, sequenced in a study of beta chain features in type 1 diabetes. Expressed TCRB transcripts were sequenced, since all the RNA that had been isolated was reverse transcribed. Generated by immunoSEQ multiplex PCR, the TCRdb table keeps only in-frame clones and is missing some. The sample has hundreds of thousands of clones; about a sixth are singletons. Source material: naive CD4+ T cells from blood. The receptors were gathered from a man aged 18 to 30 in good health.

The genes are TRBV9 and TRBJ2-1; TRBD2 might be the D (5 bases). V gave up 3 bases and J gave up 7 bases, with 14 bases separating them. The CDR3 length is 14 residues. Germline V lookup: CDR1 SGDLS, CDR2 YYNGEE. The DNA of the CDR3 is TGTGCCAGCAGCGGAACTAGTTACGGTAATGAGCAGTTCTTC. Translating it yields CASSGTSYGNEQFF.

The chain links TRBV7-6 to TRBJ2-1, with D perhaps matching TRBD2 (5 bases). This CDR3 contains 12 residues. Trimming took 6 bases from V and 9 from J, leaving 12 bases between them. Germline CDR1 reads SGHVS; CDR2 reads FNYEAQ. The CDR3 DNA sequence: TGTGCCAGCAGTCCCCCGGCGGGTGAGCAGTTCTTC. The encoded protein is CASSPPAGEQFF.

This chain uses TRBV4-2 with TRBJ2-3; no firm D call. Germline assignment: CDR1 LGHNA and CDR2 YNFKEQ. This CDR3 comprises 14 residues. Deletions cut 3 bases from V and 0 bases from J, with 7 bases between. CDR3 residues: CASSQGESTDTQYF. The DNA of the CDR3 is TGTGCCAGCAGCCAGGGCGAGAGCACAGATACGCAGTATTTT.

The chain carries TRBV9 and TRBJ2-7, with TRBD2 matching 15 bases. V shed 7 bases and J 4 bases; nucleotides not matched to a gene: 6. Germline CDR1 is SGDLS and CDR2 is YYNGEE. This CDR3 spans 15 amino acids. The CDR3 region is CASSTGTSGRYEQYF. In DNA, the CDR3 is TGTGCCAGCTCGACGGGGACTAGCGGGAGGTACGAGCAGTACTTC. Combining the CDR3 with reference TRBV9 and TRBJ2-7 gives the whole variable domain DSGVTQTPKHLITATGQRVTLRCSPRSGDLSVYWYQQSLDQGLQFLIQYYNGEERAKGNILERFSAQQFPDLHSELNLSSLELGDSALYFCASSTGTSGRYEQYFGPGTRLTVT.

The V and J genes are TRBV15 and TRBJ1-2; 7 bases match TRBD1. V was clipped by 0 bases and J by 8 bases; unmatched bases: 15. There are 17 residues in the CDR3. CDR1 is LNHNV and CDR2 is YYDKDF in the germline V gene (reference sequence). The CDR3 loop is CATSREPRTGGPGGYTF. The CDR3 DNA sequence: TGTGCCACCAGCAGAGAACCGCGGACAGGAGGCCCGGGGGGCTACACCTTC. The whole variable domain, filled in from reference TRBV15 and TRBJ1-2, reads DAMVIQNPRYQVTQFGKPVTLSCSQTLNHNVMYWYQQKSSQAPKLLFHYYDKDFNNEADTPDNFQSRRPNTSFCFLDIRSPGLGDTAMYLCATSREPRTGGPGGYTFGSGTRLTVV.

The chain combines TRBV13 with TRBJ2-7, with 8 bases that match TRBD1. Germline V lookup: CDR1 PRHDT, CDR2 FYEKMQ (reference sequence). Unmatched junction bases numbered 10, after V lost 5 bases and J lost 7 bases. This CDR3 has 14 amino acids. The DNA of the CDR3 is TGTGCCAGCAGCCATTGGACAGGGCTCAGAGAGCAGTACTTC. It specifies CASSHWTGLREQYF.

The chain couples TRBV10-3 to TRBJ2-2; 8 positions match TRBD1. The V and J ends lost 4 bases and 4 bases, in that order; junction bases with no gene match: 8. Germline loops: CDR1 ENHRY, CDR2 SYGVKD. The CDR3 totals 16 residues. The CDR3 loop is CAISGLRGQATGELFF. CDR3 nucleotide sequence: TGTGCCATCAGTGGCCTCAGGGGGCAGGCCACCGGGGAGCTGTTTTTT.

This clone was counted only a few times. The V gene is TRBV4-3, the J gene TRBJ1-2; 8 bases align to TRBD1. Losses at the gene ends were 0 bases for V and 8 bases for J; bases not matched to a gene: 11. CDR3 length: 16 amino acids. The germline V gene encodes CDR1 LGHNA and CDR2 YSLEER. Here the CDR3 reads CASSQEYTDRVYGYTF. The CDR3 DNA reads as TGCGCCAGCAGCCAAGAATATACGGACAGGGTATACGGCTACACCTTC.

The rearrangement links TRBV27 to TRBJ1-2; no clear D. V was trimmed by 6 bases and J by 2 bases, leaving 16 bases between them. Germline CDR1 is MNHEY and CDR2 is SMNVEV (reference sequence). The CDR3 is 15 amino acids. The CDR3 spells CASRTPGRSNYGYTF. CDR3 nucleotide sequence: TGTGCCAGCAGGACCCCCGGGCGTTCGAACTATGGCTACACCTTC.

V gene TRBV7-9 combines with J gene TRBJ1-3; no clear D gene. Trimming stripped 5 bases from V and 0 bases from J, with 8 bases between. The CDR3 extends over 14 amino acids. The germline gives CDR1 SEHNR, CDR2 FQNEAQ (reference sequence). The CDR3 nucleotides read TGTGCCAGCAGCCCGACAAACTCTGGAAACACCATATATTTT. It yields the protein CASSPTNSGNTIYF.

The gene calls are TRBV5-6 and TRBJ2-5; D may correspond to TRBD1 or TRBD2 (5 bases each). The CDR3 runs to 16 residues. Germline CDR1 and CDR2: SGHDT and YYEEEE. V dropped 1 base and J dropped 5 bases, with 18 bases sitting between them. As DNA, the CDR3 is TGTGCCAGCAGCTTGAGGGGAGTTAATAAGGGGGAGACCCAGTACTTC. Amino acids: CASSLRGVNKGETQYF.

The chain employs TRBV7-9 and TRBJ2-1, with D possibly TRBD1 on 7 matching bases. Trimming shortened V by 1 base and J by 4 bases, and 11 bases separated the two germline ends. This CDR3 contains 15 residues. Looked up from germline, CDR1 is SEHNR and CDR2 is FQNEAQ (reference sequence). Written as DNA, the CDR3 is TGTGCCAGCAGCTTAGTGGAGGGGGCGTACAATGAGCAGTTCTTC. Protein product: CASSLVEGAYNEQFF.

V and J are TRBV7-9 and TRBJ2-2; D possibly corresponds to TRBD2 (6 bases). V was clipped by 10 bases and J by 1 base, with 16 bases between them. The V gene's germline CDR1 is SEHNR and CDR2 FQNEAQ (reference sequence). The length of the CDR3 is 15 residues. The CDR3 DNA sequence: TGTGCCACCCCTGGGATAGCGGTGAACACCGGGGAGCTGTTTTTT. Amino acid sequence: CATPGIAVNTGELFF.

The J gene is TRBJ1-1, the V gene TRBV7-9, with D uncertain. V shed 1 base and J shed 5 bases, with 8 bases lying between them. Germline CDR1 is SEHNR and CDR2 is FQNEAQ (reference sequence). The CDR3 length is 13 residues. CDR3 sequence: CASSLGAQTEAFF. The CDR3 nucleotides are TGTGCCAGCAGCTTAGGGGCCCAGACTGAAGCTTTCTTT.

The V gene is TRBV7-2, the J gene TRBJ2-7; 9 nucleotides align to TRBD1. The CDR3 covers 16 residues. V was pared by 1 base and J by 2 bases, with 6 bases of the junction left unmatched. Germline CDR1 SGHTA, CDR2 FQGNSA. The CDR3 DNA is TGTGCCAGCAGCTTAGGAACCGGGACAGGGACCTACGAGCAGTACTTC. Translation gives CASSLGTGTGTYEQYF.

This rearrangement joins TRBV30 to TRBJ2-7; D tentatively fits TRBD1 or TRBD2 (5 bases each). Germline CDR1 and CDR2: GTSNPN and SVGIG (reference sequence). The CDR3 runs to 11 residues. The V end lost 5 bases, the J end lost 5 bases, and 10 bases lay between the germline ends. The CDR3 reads CAWGWGNEQYF. The DNA for the CDR3 is TGTGCCTGGGGTTGGGGGAACGAGCAGTACTTC.

This clone was seen a handful of times. This chain connects TRBV5-1 to TRBJ1-1; D remains ambiguous. CDR3 size: 13 residues. Germline V CDR1 and CDR2: SGHRS, YFSETQ. The V end was cut by 0 bases, the J end by 4 bases, with 7 bases between. Here the CDR3 reads CASSLGVATEAFF. The CDR3 nucleotides read TGCGCCAGCAGCTTGGGGGTGGCCACTGAAGCTTTCTTT. Full variable domain (remainder filled in from reference TRBV5-1 and TRBJ1-1): KAGVTQTPRYLIKTRGQQVTLSCSPISGHRSVSWYQQTPGQGLQFLFEYFSETQRNKGNFPGRFSGRQFSNSRSEMNVSTLELGDSALYLCASSLGVATEAFFGQGTRLTVV.

V and J are TRBV25-1 and TRBJ2-7; D perhaps matches TRBD2 (6 bases). Trimming cost V 6 bases and J 3 bases, with 12 bases left between them. This CDR3 comprises 13 residues. CDR1 MGHDK and CDR2 SYGVNS come from the germline V gene. The CDR3 protein is CASRGLSIYEQYF. CDR3 coding DNA: TGTGCCAGCAGGGGACTTTCGATCTACGAGCAGTACTTC.

A few counts support this clone. CDR3 region: CSVNELRDPSREKLFF. For the CDR3, the DNA is TGCAGCGTTAACGAATTACGGGACCCGAGTAGGGAAAAACTGTTTTTT. The V and J genes are TRBV29-1 and TRBJ1-4, with D perhaps TRBD1 (5 bases). From germline, CDR1 is SQVTM and CDR2 ANQGSEA. This CDR3 has 16 residues. V shed 5 bases and J shed 8 bases, with 24 bases lying between them.

The CDR3 loop is CASSVRLAGYTGELFF. For the CDR3, the DNA is TGTGCCAGCAGCGTACGACTAGCGGGGTACACCGGGGAGCTGTTTTTT. V is TRBV9 and J is TRBJ2-2, with 11 positions matching TRBD2. The V gene end was trimmed by 1 base and the J gene end by 3 bases; junction bases not matched to a gene: 2. Germline V gene data show CDR1 as SGDLS and CDR2 as YYNGEE. This CDR3 contains 16 residues. Complete variable domain (other parts from reference TRBV9 and TRBJ2-2): DSGVTQTPKHLITATGQRVTLRCSPRSGDLSVYWYQQSLDQGLQFLIQYYNGEERAKGNILERFSAQQFPDLHSELNLSSLELGDSALYFCASSVRLAGYTGELFFGEGSRLTVL.

The chain links TRBV7-2 to TRBJ2-7, with 10 bases lining up with TRBD1. Germline lookup yields CDR1 SGHTA and CDR2 FQGNSA. V lost 3 bases, J lost 6 bases, and 11 bases stayed unmatched. CDR3 size: 16 residues. This CDR3 is CASSFLVTGTGAEQYF. The CDR3 region has the DNA TGTGCCAGCAGCTTTTTAGTTACCGGGACAGGGGCCGAGCAGTACTTC.

V usage is TRBV6-1 and J usage is TRBJ2-7, with D possibly TRBD2 on 5 matching bases. The germline gives CDR1 MNHNS, CDR2 SASEGT. The CDR3 is 14 amino acids. Deletions cut 10 bases from V and 1 base from J, with 17 bases between. The CDR3 is CATYPGFRSYEQYF. The CDR3 region has the DNA TGTGCCACCTACCCGGGGTTTAGGTCCTACGAGCAGTACTTC.

The chain joins TRBV25-1 to TRBJ2-7; D may be TRBD1 (6 bases). CDR1 and CDR2 (germline): MGHDK, SYGVNS. The CDR3 runs to 15 residues. Trimming left V 1 base short and J 0 bases short, with 10 bases between. The CDR3 is CASSELGTSSYEQYF. The CDR3 DNA reads as TGTGCCAGCAGTGAATTGGGGACAAGCTCCTACGAGCAGTACTTC.

This clone appeared a few times. This chain connects TRBV9 to TRBJ1-6; unclear D gene. This CDR3 is built from 16 residues. CDR1 is SGDLS, CDR2 YYNGEE, per germline. V dropped 3 bases and J dropped 10 bases, with 20 bases sitting between them. CDR3 DNA sequence: TGTGCCAGCAGCGCCCGACAATCCCCCATAGGGTCACCCCTCCACTTT. It is translated as CASSARQSPIGSPLHF.

This clone has only a few counts. The chain recombines TRBV25-1 with TRBJ2-7; weak D call: TRBD1 (6 bases). Trimming stripped 3 bases from V and 2 bases from J, with 14 bases between. The CDR3 totals 15 residues. Germline CDR1 and CDR2: MGHDK and SYGVNS. As DNA, the CDR3 is TGTGCCAGCAGTGATCCATCCCGGACAGCCTACGAGCAGTACTTC. As protein: CASSDPSRTAYEQYF.

The rearrangement uses TRBV25-1 and TRBJ2-2; D is ambiguous. The CDR3 is 17 amino acids. Germline CDR1 and CDR2: MGHDK and SYGVNS. The ends were cut back, 10 bases at V and 5 bases at J, with 26 bases in the middle. CDR3 residues: CANKLQWVSPHTGELFF. The CDR3 region has the DNA TGTGCCAACAAACTTCAGTGGGTCAGCCCCCATACCGGGGAGCTGTTTTTT.

The table lists this clone with a few counts. J is TRBJ1-6 and V is TRBV10-3, with 7 bases matching TRBD1. V gave up 3 bases and J gave up 6 bases; unmatched junction bases: 5. Germline CDR1 reads ENHRY; CDR2 reads SYGVKD. This CDR3 is built from 15 residues. The CDR3 here is CAISDRGASNSPLHF. The CDR3 nucleotides are TGTGCCATCAGTGACAGGGGGGCGAGTAATTCACCCCTCCACTTT.

The chain joins TRBV5-1 to TRBJ2-1; no clear D gene. Germline CDR1 is SGHRS and CDR2 is YFSETQ. The V and J ends lost 0 bases and 2 bases respectively, with 12 bases between them. CDR3 length: 16 amino acids. CDR3 loop: CASSLAGQVPYNEQFF. CDR3 nucleotides: TGCGCCAGCAGCTTGGCCGGGCAGGTCCCCTACAATGAGCAGTTCTTC.

The chain carries TRBV6-5 and TRBJ2-1; D might be TRBD2 (6 bases). V dropped 3 bases and J dropped 7 bases, with 16 bases sitting between them. Germline V gene data show CDR1 as MNHEY and CDR2 as SVGAGI. The CDR3 is 15 residues long. CDR3 nucleotides: TGTGCCAGCAGTTATCTCGCCGGGGGTTGGAATGAGCAGTTCTTC. Encoded protein: CASSYLAGGWNEQFF.